This entry concerns a single T cell receptor beta chain. Its recognized antigen is unknown. Base qualities are not provided; no much larger clone lies one nucleotide away. The data were obtained in a study of blood T cell repertoires in COVID-19 (dated by TCRdb to 2019 to 2021). As for the study more broadly: The collaborator samples originated in the United States, Italy and Spain and spanned the acute and convalescent phases of COVID-19. The sample metadata nearly always contained a de-identified subject ID, COVID-19 status, age in years and sex. The repertoires were made available in a free public database intended to serve as a resource for research on the immune response to SARS-CoV-2. Where HLA class I and class II types were available, the types were taken from metadata supplied by the sample provider, not from assay-based typing. Samples came from the ongoing ImmuneRACE study (first 160 participants) plus 1,254 subjects from 6 global collaborators. Deeply sampled blood TCRbeta repertoires from subjects exposed to, actively infected with, or recovered from COVID-19 were included in the dataset. The prospective study material was composed of cDNA or gDNA derived from T cells, B-cell-depleted T cells, or PBMCs. Beyond this particular receptor, the publication reports: The quantity of clinical and demographic metadata differed by source and by participant and was supplied without curation.

TCRbeta CDR3 regions were amplified from genomic DNA using the immunoSEQ Assay, a bias-controlled multiplex PCR. Turning to the authors' computational methods: Nucleated cell counts per sample were estimated from amplification of reference gene primers within the assay. Sequence reads were collapsed and filtered to measure the absolute abundance of every unique TCRbeta CDR3 rearrangement. For each sample, productive Simpson clonality was calculated as the square root of Simpson's diversity index across productive rearrangements. As stored in TCRdb, this immuneACCESS dataset retains in-frame rearrangements with V and J assigned. A fraction of the clones does not appear; measured against another copy, unresolved V genes explain less than half of the discrepancy, and the remainder lacks a known reason. V and J calls and clone size are those listed in that table; D and trimming were worked out from the DNA. Present in this sample are roughly 90,000 clones, 85% of which were seen just once. Of the sample, around 3.3% is held by the ten largest clones.

The collaborating institutions used their own protocols to collect whole blood in K2EDTA tubes. Collaborator samples were shipped for TCRbeta analysis as frozen whole blood, isolated PBMCs, or DNA extracted from either sample type. From the germline V gene, CDR1 is MNHNS and CDR2 is SASEGT. Taken from cysteine to phenylalanine, the CDR3 has 16 residues. Just the 48-base CDR3 DNA is kept, in frame starting at base 1. From V the trimming removes 2 bases and from J it removes 4 bases, while the gene matches leave 6 bases of the junction unaccounted for. Sequencing was performed on peripheral blood. The chain is assembled from TRBV6-1 and TRBJ2-3; 10 bases in the junction line up with TRBD1. The receptor was isolated from a man aged 50-60 years with acute or convalescent COVID-19. The nucleotide sequence is given as TGTGCCAGCAGTGAAAAGGGGACAGGGGATGCAGATACGCAGTATTTT. Its protein is CASSEKGTGDADTQYF.